The rows below give T cell receptor beta chains drawn from one sample of a study of T cells after yellow fever vaccination. Via MiXCR, TCRdb re-called the 5' RACE reads, giving one row per CDR3 protein. The data hold approximately 350,000 distinct CDR3 sequences, with under 14% observed a single time. The material sequenced was PBMCs, taken on the day of the first yellow fever vaccination. The source of these receptors is a man aged 18-30 years who received the YFV17D yellow fever vaccine. Both conserved end residues are part of each CDR3. A D gene is named only where the DNA matches it firmly. Part of the rows lack a size; the others show once, few, many or a class for expanded clones.

TRBJ1-1	NA	NA	TRBV27	CASSLFPGAATEAFF	TGTGCCAGCAGTTTATTCCCAGGGGCCGCCACTGAAGCTTTCTTT
TRBJ2-3	TRBD2	few	TRBV2	CASSPGTTIHTQYF	TGTGCCAGCAGTCCCGGGACTACGATTCATACGCAGTATTTT
TRBJ2-1	NA	few	TRBV29-1	CSVASGGDYNEQFF	TGCAGCGTTGCTTCGGGCGGAGACTACAATGAGCAGTTCTTC
TRBJ1-2	TRBD1	many	TRBV5-1	CASSLEGQGRYTF	TGCGCCAGCAGCTTGGAGGGACAGGGTCGCTACACCTTC
TRBJ1-1	NA	once	TRBV7-6	CASSFPGVGTEAFF	TGTGCCAGCAGCTTCCCGGGAGTGGGCACTGAAGCTTTCTTT
TRBJ2-2	TRBD1	NA	TRBV6-2/TRBV6-3	CASSYTPGQGPGELFF	TGTGCCAGCAGTTACACACCGGGACAGGGGCCCGGGGAGCTGTTTTTT
TRBJ2-2	TRBD1	NA	TRBV12-5	CASGLVLHRGTTDTGELFF	TGTGCTAGTGGTTTGGTTCTTCACAGGGGGACCACCGACACCGGGGAGCTGTTTTTT
TRBJ1-6	NA	few	TRBV4-3	CASSQGSASSYNSPLHF	TGCGCCAGCAGCCAGGGCAGCGCCAGCTCCTATAATTCACCCCTCCACTTT
TRBJ2-5	NA	NA	TRBV9	CASSPEGTFLETQYF	TGTGCCAGCAGCCCCGAGGGGACCTTCCTAGAGACCCAGTACTTC
TRBJ2-2	TRBD2	few	TRBV28	CASSLLAGFANTGELFF	TGTGCCAGCAGTTTACTAGCGGGGTTCGCGAACACCGGGGAGCTGTTTTTT
TRBJ2-5	TRBD2	NA	TRBV7-2	CASSQGRGGLGETQYF	TGTGCCAGCAGCCAAGGACGGGGGGGCCTAGGAGAGACCCAGTACTTC
TRBJ2-3	NA	NA	TRBV7-9	CASSSKGSTDTQYF	TGTGCCAGCAGCTCCAAGGGTAGCACAGATACGCAGTATTTT
TRBJ2-3	TRBD1	NA	TRBV7-9	CASSRGQGGPDTQYF	TGTGCCAGCAGCAGGGGACAGGGAGGCCCAGATACGCAGTATTTT
TRBJ2-3	NA	few	TRBV23-1	CASSLGGCRTDTQYF	TGCGCCAGCAGTCTCGGAGGGTGCCGCACAGATACGCAGTATTTT
TRBJ2-1	NA	NA	TRBV7-2	CASSATRSPYNEQFF	TGTGCCAGCAGCGCCACTAGATCCCCCTACAATGAGCAGTTCTTC
TRBJ1-2	NA	few	TRBV29-1	CSVDRARNGYTF	TGCAGCGTTGACCGGGCCCGAAATGGCTACACCTTC
TRBJ2-3	NA	many	TRBV29-1	CSVGTRVSDTQYF	TGCAGCGTTGGGACCCGAGTATCCGATACGCAGTATTTT
TRBJ2-5	NA	NA	TRBV18	CASSPVRVQETQYF	TGTGCCAGCTCACCAGTGAGGGTTCAAGAGACCCAGTACTTC
TRBJ2-5	NA	few	TRBV29-1	CSVEAGSGATQYF	TGCAGCGTTGAAGCCGGCTCCGGGGCGACCCAGTACTTC
TRBJ1-1	NA	NA	TRBV7-3	CASSLTTGTEAFF	TGTGCCAGCAGCTTAACCACAGGCACTGAAGCTTTCTTT
TRBJ2-7	NA	NA	TRBV20-1	CSACRGDPRDEQYF	TGCAGTGCTTGCCGAGGAGACCCTAGGGACGAGCAGTACTTC
TRBJ1-2	NA	few	TRBV5-5	CASSRIPLTGNGYTF	TGTGCCAGCAGCCGCATTCCACTCACAGGGAATGGCTACACCTTC
TRBJ2-2	NA	NA	TRBV6-6	CASSSEHSGELFF	TGTGCCAGCAGTTCCGAACACAGCGGGGAGCTGTTTTTT
TRBJ1-1	NA	NA	TRBV7-2	CASSLRTRNTEAFF	TGTGCCAGCAGCCTCCGTACTAGGAACACTGAAGCTTTCTTT
TRBJ2-1	NA	NA	TRBV24-1	CATSDPRTGYNEQFF	TGTGCCACCAGTGATCCGCGGACGGGATACAATGAGCAGTTCTTC
TRBJ2-3	TRBD2	NA	TRBV5-1	CASSLMLAGTDTPYF	TGCGCCAGCAGCTTGATGCTAGCGGGGACAGATACGCCGTATTTT
TRBJ1-4	NA	NA	TRBV20-1	CSARGPARGGEKLFF	TGCAGTGCTAGAGGCCCCGCCAGGGGAGGAGAAAAACTGTTTTTT
TRBJ2-1	NA	NA	TRBV7-2	CASTRLFNEQFF	TGTGCCAGCACCAGACTATTCAATGAGCAGTTCTTC
TRBJ2-7	NA	few	TRBV29-1	CSVDGGRNEQYF	TGCAGCGTTGATGGGGGGCGCAACGAGCAGTACTTC
TRBJ2-5	NA	many	TRBV5-1	CASSSGRFQETQYF	TGCGCCAGCAGCTCTGGAAGATTTCAAGAGACCCAGTACTTC
TRBJ2-1	NA	few	TRBV20-1	CSAKQGNEQFF	TGCAGTGCAAAACAGGGAAATGAGCAGTTCTTC
TRBJ1-1	NA	many	TRBV5-1	CASRVSMNTEAFF	TGCGCCAGCAGAGTCAGTATGAACACTGAAGCTTTCTTT
TRBJ1-4	NA	NA	TRBV25-1	CASFGTGEKLFF	TGTGCCAGCTTCGGAACGGGGGAAAAACTGTTTTTT
TRBJ2-6	NA	few	TRBV7-2	CASSLGPAVGAGANVLTF	TGTGCCAGCAGCTTAGGGCCCGCAGTAGGGGCCGGGGCCAACGTCCTGACTTTC
TRBJ2-2	NA	NA	TRBV5-1	CASSLGGAQGGELFF	TGCGCCAGCAGCTTGGGAGGGGCGCAAGGCGGGGAGCTGTTTTTT
TRBJ1-2	NA	NA	TRBV24-1	CATSVRVGYGYTF	TGTGCCACCAGTGTGAGGGTGGGGTATGGCTACACCTTC
TRBJ2-3	TRBD1	NA	TRBV2	CARGGQGSDTQYF	TGTGCCAGAGGGGGACAGGGCTCAGATACGCAGTATTTT
TRBJ2-2	TRBD1	many	TRBV12-3/TRBV12-4	CASSHGFPDRANTGELFF	TGTGCCAGCAGCCACGGGTTCCCGGACAGGGCGAACACCGGGGAGCTGTTTTTT
TRBJ2-3	NA	many	TRBV28	CASSLWATYSTDTQYF	TGTGCCAGCAGTTTATGGGCCACATACTCCACAGATACGCAGTATTTT
TRBJ1-5	TRBD1	NA	TRBV19	CASRSLDRGRYNQPQHF	TGTGCCAGTAGATCGCTCGACAGGGGGCGATACAATCAGCCCCAGCATTTT
TRBJ1-4	NA	NA	TRBV20-1	CCARGSPGQRNEKLFF	TGCTGTGCTAGAGGCTCACCTGGACAGAGAAATGAAAAACTGTTTTTT
TRBJ1-6	NA	NA	TRBV3-1	CATSRDRYPSSPLHF	TGTGCCACCAGCCGGGACCGTTATCCTTCCTCACCCCTCCACTTT
TRBJ1-1	NA	few	TRBV5-5	CASSLTAALRNTEAFF	TGTGCCAGCAGCTTGACCGCGGCTCTTCGGAACACTGAAGCTTTCTTT
TRBJ1-6	TRBD1	many	TRBV11-2	CASSPSRQGLSPLHF	TGTGCCAGCAGCCCATCAAGACAGGGCTTATCACCCCTCCACTTT
TRBJ2-3	NA	many	TRBV15	CATSRVGSPTDTQYF	TGTGCCACCAGCAGAGTCGGCAGCCCCACAGATACGCAGTATTTT
TRBJ2-2	NA	NA	TRBV12-3/TRBV12-4	CASTLREGLGELFF	TGTGCCAGCACCCTGCGTGAAGGGCTCGGGGAGCTGTTTTTT
TRBJ2-5	NA	few	TRBV9	CASAGQSQETQYF	TGTGCCAGCGCCGGACAGAGCCAAGAGACCCAGTACTTC
TRBJ1-1	NA	NA	TRBV9	CASSLGVGTNTEAFF	TGTGCCAGCAGCCTAGGGGTGGGGACCAACACTGAAGCTTTCTTT
TRBJ1-1	NA	few	TRBV5-1	CASSLALRGRSNTEAFF	TGCGCCAGCAGCTTGGCCCTCAGGGGCCGGTCGAACACTGAAGCTTTCTTT
TRBJ2-1	TRBD2	few	TRBV20-1	CSARDTQRGVVEQFF	TGCAGTGCTAGAGATACCCAGCGGGGGGTGGTTGAGCAGTTCTTC
TRBJ2-1	TRBD1	few	TRBV12-3/TRBV12-4	CASRLTGQGHEQFF	TGTGCCAGCAGATTAACCGGACAGGGCCATGAGCAGTTCTTC
TRBJ2-2	NA	few	TRBV4-3	CASSQAGLDTGELFF	TGCGCCAGCAGCCAAGCGGGACTCGACACCGGGGAGCTGTTTTTT
TRBJ2-7	NA	once	TRBV30	CAWSGEDSYEQYF	TGTGCCTGGAGTGGTGAAGACTCCTACGAGCAGTACTTC
TRBJ2-3	NA	many	TRBV7-9	CASSNSYSTDTQYF	TGTGCCAGCAGCAACAGTTATAGCACAGATACGCAGTATTTT
TRBJ1-3	NA	few	TRBV19	CATAGGNTIYF	TGTGCCACCGCAGGAGGAAACACCATATATTTT